This is a list of T cell receptor beta chains from one sample in a study of cytomegalovirus exposure and HLA in healthy donors. TCRdb's copy holds only in-frame clones and misses some; the assay was immunoSEQ multiplex PCR. This sample has 80,000 to 100,000 clones, with about 90% found just once. The material sequenced was PBMCs. The receptors originated from a young man in good health and CMV-seropositive. CDR3s include the opening cysteine and the closing phenylalanine or tryptophan. Each record gives: clone size, V gene, D gene, J gene, CDR3 DNA, CDR3 protein. The D gene is left open where the match is weak. Clone sizes are given selectively: once, few, many, or a class where the clone is expanded.

clone_size: NA; v_call: TRBV4-2; d_call: NA; j_call: TRBJ1-1; cdr3_nt: TGTGCCAGCAGCCACGGACGGACAGATATGAACACTGAAGCTTTCTTT; cdr3_aa: CASSHGRTDMNTEAFF
clone_size: NA; v_call: TRBV18; d_call: TRBD2; j_call: TRBJ2-3; cdr3_nt: TGTGCCAGCTCACCACCTACAACTAGCGGGAGGGCAGATACGCAGTATTTT; cdr3_aa: CASSPPTTSGRADTQYF
clone_size: NA; v_call: TRBV7-2; d_call: NA; j_call: TRBJ2-5; cdr3_nt: TGTGCCAGCAGCTCACAGCTCCAAGAGACCCAGTACTTC; cdr3_aa: CASSSQLQETQYF
clone_size: NA; v_call: TRBV2; d_call: NA; j_call: TRBJ2-7; cdr3_nt: TGTGCCAGCATATTGGGCTATTCCGAGCAGTACTTC; cdr3_aa: CASILGYSEQYF
clone_size: NA; v_call: TRBV28; d_call: TRBD2; j_call: TRBJ2-1; cdr3_nt: TGTGCCAGCAGTAAACGGACTAGCGGGAGGTTTGGCCAGTTCTTC; cdr3_aa: CASSKRTSGRFGQFF
clone_size: few; v_call: TRBV4-2; d_call: NA; j_call: TRBJ1-6; cdr3_nt: TGTGCCAGCAGACCCCAGGCCGCCTCCAACTATAATTCACCCCTCCACTTT; cdr3_aa: CASRPQAASNYNSPLHF
clone_size: NA; v_call: TRBV6-1; d_call: NA; j_call: TRBJ2-7; cdr3_nt: TGTGCCAGCAGTCGCGGGACGAACTACGAGCAGTACTTC; cdr3_aa: CASSRGTNYEQYF
clone_size: NA; v_call: TRBV7-9; d_call: NA; j_call: TRBJ1-2; cdr3_nt: TGTGCCAGCAGCCCTCAAACACACTATGGCTACACCTTC; cdr3_aa: CASSPQTHYGYTF
clone_size: once; v_call: TRBV28; d_call: NA; j_call: TRBJ1-1; cdr3_nt: TGTGCCAGCAGGTCGCGGGGCTTCGACGGGAACACTGAAGCTTTCTTT; cdr3_aa: CASRSRGFDGNTEAFF
clone_size: NA; v_call: TRBV2; d_call: NA; j_call: TRBJ2-7; cdr3_nt: TGTGCCAGCACCATGGAGGGATACGAGCAGTACTTC; cdr3_aa: CASTMEGYEQYF
clone_size: NA; v_call: TRBV2; d_call: TRBD1; j_call: TRBJ1-4; cdr3_nt: TGTGCCAGCAGTGAACAGGGGGTGGCTAATGAAAAACTGTTTTTT; cdr3_aa: CASSEQGVANEKLFF
clone_size: NA; v_call: TRBV9; d_call: TRBD2; j_call: TRBJ2-1; cdr3_nt: TGTGCCAGCAGCGCTTCCGGGACTAGCGGGAGTATGGTTGAGCAGTTCTTC; cdr3_aa: CASSASGTSGSMVEQFF
clone_size: NA; v_call: TRBV5-4; d_call: TRBD1; j_call: TRBJ2-1; cdr3_nt: TGTGCCAGCAGCTTGGCCTTCACAGGGGGGAATGAGCAGTTCTTC; cdr3_aa: CASSLAFTGGNEQFF
clone_size: NA; v_call: TRBV29-1; d_call: TRBD2; j_call: TRBJ2-1; cdr3_nt: TGCAGCGTTCGTCAGGCGGGAGGGCACGACGAGCAGTTCTTC; cdr3_aa: CSVRQAGGHDEQFF
clone_size: once; v_call: TRBV28; d_call: TRBD2; j_call: TRBJ2-7; cdr3_nt: TGTGCCCCGGTTAAAAGACCGGGAGGTCGCTCCTACGAGCAGTACTTC; cdr3_aa: CAPVKRPGGRSYEQYF
clone_size: NA; v_call: TRBV6-5; d_call: TRBD1; j_call: TRBJ2-5; cdr3_nt: TGTGCCAGCAGTTCCCTCCGGACAGGATACCAAGAGACCCAGTACTTC; cdr3_aa: CASSSLRTGYQETQYF
clone_size: once; v_call: TRBV7-2; d_call: NA; j_call: TRBJ2-1; cdr3_nt: TGTGCCAGCAGCTTAAATTTCGTGGCTAGCCAAAATGAGCAGTTCTTC; cdr3_aa: CASSLNFVASQNEQFF
clone_size: NA; v_call: TRBV27; d_call: TRBD1; j_call: TRBJ2-2; cdr3_nt: TGTGCCAGCAGTTTAGTACAGACAGGGCGGACCGGGGAGCTGTTTTTT; cdr3_aa: CASSLVQTGRTGELFF
clone_size: NA; v_call: TRBV18; d_call: NA; j_call: TRBJ1-1; cdr3_nt: TGTGCCAGCTCACCATCAAACACTGAAGCTTTCTTT; cdr3_aa: CASSPSNTEAFF
clone_size: few; v_call: TRBV28; d_call: TRBD1; j_call: TRBJ1-2; cdr3_nt: TGTGCCAGCAGTTTACGGACAGGGGATGGCTACACCTTC; cdr3_aa: CASSLRTGDGYTF
clone_size: NA; v_call: TRBV18; d_call: NA; j_call: TRBJ1-5; cdr3_nt: TGTGCCAGCTCACCACTTAGCGCCAATAGCAATCAGCCCCAGCATTTT; cdr3_aa: CASSPLSANSNQPQHF
clone_size: NA; v_call: TRBV4-3; d_call: TRBD2; j_call: TRBJ2-3; cdr3_nt: TGCGCCAGCAGCCAAGAGGTAGCGGGAGTGGCAGATACGCAGTATTTT; cdr3_aa: CASSQEVAGVADTQYF
clone_size: NA; v_call: TRBV5-1; d_call: NA; j_call: TRBJ2-5; cdr3_nt: TGCGCCAGCAGCGGGGACTCCCGTGGGGAGACCCAGTACTTC; cdr3_aa: CASSGDSRGETQYF
clone_size: few; v_call: TRBV19; d_call: TRBD2; j_call: TRBJ2-3; cdr3_nt: TGTGCCTCTTCAATCCCCACTAGCGGGAGGTTGACGCAGTATTTT; cdr3_aa: CASSIPTSGRLTQYF
clone_size: once; v_call: TRBV2; d_call: NA; j_call: TRBJ1-2; cdr3_nt: TGTGCCAGCAGTGAACAGAACTATGGCTACACCTTC; cdr3_aa: CASSEQNYGYTF
clone_size: NA; v_call: TRBV5-6; d_call: TRBD2; j_call: TRBJ2-1; cdr3_nt: TGTGCCAGCAGCGGCTTAAGCGGGAGTAGAAATGAGCAGTTCTTC; cdr3_aa: CASSGLSGSRNEQFF
clone_size: NA; v_call: TRBV7-3; d_call: TRBD2; j_call: TRBJ2-3; cdr3_nt: TGTGCCAGCAGCTTAACCCCGGGACTAGCTACAGATACGCAGTATTTT; cdr3_aa: CASSLTPGLATDTQYF
clone_size: few; v_call: TRBV7-8; d_call: TRBD2; j_call: TRBJ2-1; cdr3_nt: TGTGCCAGCAGCCATAACCCGCGGGGGAGCTCCTACAATGAGCAGTTCTTC; cdr3_aa: CASSHNPRGSSYNEQFF
clone_size: NA; v_call: TRBV9; d_call: NA; j_call: TRBJ2-3; cdr3_nt: TGTGCCAGCAGCGGAAGAGCAATCGGGGGCACAGATACGCAGTATTTT; cdr3_aa: CASSGRAIGGTDTQYF
clone_size: NA; v_call: TRBV28; d_call: TRBD2; j_call: TRBJ2-5; cdr3_nt: TGTGCCAGCAGTACCCGTCTAGCGGGAATATCGGAGACCCAGTACTTC; cdr3_aa: CASSTRLAGISETQYF
clone_size: NA; v_call: TRBV10-3; d_call: TRBD1; j_call: TRBJ2-7; cdr3_nt: TGTGCCAATAGACTCCGGGACAGCGGACGATACGAGCAGTACTTC; cdr3_aa: CANRLRDSGRYEQYF
clone_size: once; v_call: TRBV11-3; d_call: TRBD1; j_call: TRBJ2-5; cdr3_nt: TGTGCAACCCGAGACAGGGGGCAGGAGACCCAGTACTTC; cdr3_aa: CATRDRGQETQYF
clone_size: NA; v_call: TRBV20-1; d_call: NA; j_call: TRBJ2-7; cdr3_nt: TGCAGTGCTGTCAGGGCCTACGAGCAGTACTTC; cdr3_aa: CSAVRAYEQYF
clone_size: NA; v_call: TRBV5-1; d_call: NA; j_call: TRBJ2-7; cdr3_nt: TGCGCCAGCAGCCCGGACGGGAACTCCTACGAGCAGTACTTC; cdr3_aa: CASSPDGNSYEQYF
clone_size: NA; v_call: TRBV19; d_call: NA; j_call: TRBJ1-5; cdr3_nt: TGTGCCAGTAGCGGGACAATCAATAGCAATCAGCCCCAGCATTTT; cdr3_aa: CASSGTINSNQPQHF
clone_size: NA; v_call: TRBV5-1; d_call: NA; j_call: TRBJ1-2; cdr3_nt: TGCGCCAGCAGCTTGGATGGGGCACCCGCGGTTGGTTATGGCTACACCTTC; cdr3_aa: CASSLDGAPAVGYGYTF
clone_size: NA; v_call: TRBV4-3; d_call: NA; j_call: TRBJ2-5; cdr3_nt: TGCGCCAGCAGCCAAGGACGGGGTAACCAAGAGACCCAGTACTTC; cdr3_aa: CASSQGRGNQETQYF
clone_size: NA; v_call: TRBV19; d_call: NA; j_call: TRBJ1-1; cdr3_nt: TGTGCCAGTAGTATCAGGGATGAGTCTGAAGCTTTCTTT; cdr3_aa: CASSIRDESEAFF
clone_size: NA; v_call: TRBV6-5; d_call: NA; j_call: TRBJ2-2; cdr3_nt: TGTGCCAGCACCCCTACCCGAGCGGGCAGGACTATGCTGTTTTTT; cdr3_aa: CASTPTRAGRTMLFF
clone_size: NA; v_call: TRBV7-2; d_call: NA; j_call: TRBJ2-3; cdr3_nt: TGTGCCAGCAGCTTAGCCTCAGGGCGCACAGATACGCAGTATTTT; cdr3_aa: CASSLASGRTDTQYF
clone_size: NA; v_call: TRBV19; d_call: TRBD2; j_call: TRBJ2-5; cdr3_nt: TGTGCCAGTAGTATCTCTGCTAGCGGACCAGAGACCCAGTACTTC; cdr3_aa: CASSISASGPETQYF
clone_size: few; v_call: TRBV7-2; d_call: NA; j_call: TRBJ2-7; cdr3_nt: TGTGCCAGCAGCTTACGGTACGAGCAGTACTTC; cdr3_aa: CASSLRYEQYF
clone_size: once; v_call: TRBV11-3; d_call: NA; j_call: TRBJ2-5; cdr3_nt: TGTGCCAGCAGGGGCCGAGCGGAGGAGACCCAGTACTTC; cdr3_aa: CASRGRAEETQYF
clone_size: NA; v_call: TRBV5-6; d_call: NA; j_call: TRBJ2-1; cdr3_nt: TGTGCCAGCAGCTTGGGCCGACGGGACTCAGCCCTCTTC; cdr3_aa: CASSLGRRDSALF
clone_size: NA; v_call: TRBV15; d_call: TRBD1; j_call: TRBJ2-7; cdr3_nt: TGTGCCACCACGAGTACAGGGGCTTCCTACGAGCAGTACTTC; cdr3_aa: CATTSTGASYEQYF
clone_size: NA; v_call: TRBV9; d_call: NA; j_call: TRBJ1-3; cdr3_nt: TGTGCCAGCAGCGTCCAGCCGGGATATACTGGAAACACCATATATTTT; cdr3_aa: CASSVQPGYTGNTIYF
clone_size: NA; v_call: TRBV7-7; d_call: TRBD2; j_call: TRBJ2-5; cdr3_nt: TGTGCCAGCAGCCAGACTAGCGGCATGGGGACCCAGTACTTC; cdr3_aa: CASSQTSGMGTQYF
clone_size: NA; v_call: TRBV7-8; d_call: TRBD1; j_call: TRBJ1-6; cdr3_nt: TGTGCCAGCAGCCCCAGGGACAGGCTGGCGGTTTCACCCCTCCACTTT; cdr3_aa: CASSPRDRLAVSPLHF
clone_size: once; v_call: TRBV6-5; d_call: TRBD2; j_call: TRBJ2-7; cdr3_nt: TGTGCCAGCAGTTACTCGCCTAGCGGGAGCTCCTACGAGCAGTACTTC; cdr3_aa: CASSYSPSGSSYEQYF
clone_size: NA; v_call: TRBV5-4; d_call: NA; j_call: TRBJ2-7; cdr3_nt: TGTGCCAGCAGCTCCAGCAGCGGTCGGTTCTATTACGAGCAGTACTTC; cdr3_aa: CASSSSSGRFYYEQYF
clone_size: NA; v_call: TRBV6-1; d_call: NA; j_call: TRBJ2-7; cdr3_nt: TGTGCCAGCAGTGAACGGTACAGTTCCTACGAGCAGTACTTC; cdr3_aa: CASSERYSSYEQYF
clone_size: NA; v_call: TRBV7-8; d_call: NA; j_call: TRBJ2-7; cdr3_nt: TGTGCCAGCAGCTTAGGGATTGGAGGGACAGAACCATCCTCCTACGAGCAGTACTTC; cdr3_aa: CASSLGIGGTEPSSYEQYF
clone_size: NA; v_call: TRBV19; d_call: TRBD1; j_call: TRBJ2-7; cdr3_nt: TGTGCCAGTAGTGCCGGGACAGGGGCCTACGAGCAGTACTTC; cdr3_aa: CASSAGTGAYEQYF
clone_size: once; v_call: TRBV27; d_call: TRBD2; j_call: TRBJ2-3; cdr3_nt: TGTGCCAGCACTTCTTTAGCGGGAGGGCCAGATACGCAGTATTTT; cdr3_aa: CASTSLAGGPDTQYF
clone_size: NA; v_call: TRBV4-2; d_call: TRBD1; j_call: TRBJ2-3; cdr3_nt: TGTGCCAGCAGCCCTCCGGGACAGGGTTTCGCAGATACGCAGTATTTT; cdr3_aa: CASSPPGQGFADTQYF
clone_size: NA; v_call: TRBV2; d_call: NA; j_call: TRBJ2-2; cdr3_nt: TGTGCCAGCAGTCAAGGGCAGTCCGGGGAGCTGTTTTTT; cdr3_aa: CASSQGQSGELFF
clone_size: few; v_call: TRBV2; d_call: TRBD2; j_call: TRBJ2-3; cdr3_nt: TGTGCCAGCAGTGAAGGGATCGGCGGGGGGGCCCAAGATACGCAGTATTTT; cdr3_aa: CASSEGIGGGAQDTQYF
clone_size: NA; v_call: TRBV7-6; d_call: NA; j_call: TRBJ2-3; cdr3_nt: TGTGCCAGCAGCTTTGCGGGATTTAGCACAGATACGCAGTATTTT; cdr3_aa: CASSFAGFSTDTQYF
clone_size: NA; v_call: TRBV7-2; d_call: TRBD2; j_call: TRBJ2-5; cdr3_nt: TGTGCCAGCAGCACACGCGCCAGTGGCGGGGGGGGGCAAGAGACCCAGTACTTC; cdr3_aa: CASSTRASGGGGQETQYF
clone_size: NA; v_call: TRBV7-2; d_call: NA; j_call: TRBJ2-5; cdr3_nt: TGTGCCAGCAGCTTAGTAAACTTTCAAGAGACCCAGTACTTC; cdr3_aa: CASSLVNFQETQYF